Shown below are 22 T cell receptor beta chains from a single sample sequenced in a study of response to subunit inactivated influenza vaccine (dated by TCRdb to 2017 to 2018). The time point label on this specimen signifies: around 47 days after influenza vaccine administration. The method behind the library was RT-PCR. TCRdb shows the sequencer as Illumina HiSeq 2500. The public reads were reprocessed in TCRdb via fastp at Q25 and MiXCR, keeping in-frame beta chains. Merged by CDR3 protein, the rows form single entries marked with the most common genes and DNA. For this sample there are about 530,000 distinct CDR3 sequences; 13% appear just once. Over 10% of the sample lies in the top ten. This sample comprised PBMCs from blood, obtained roughly 46 days after vaccination. These receptors were obtained from a man aged 45 to 65 who received an inactivated influenza vaccine. Donor details come from another sample of the same person, matched by shared clones.

The V and J genes are TRBV28 and TRBJ2-3; 10 nucleotides align to TRBD1. Germline CDR1 MDHEN, CDR2 SYDVKM. Unmatched junction bases numbered 8, after V lost 4 bases and J lost 7 bases. This CDR3 spans 15 amino acids. The CDR3 region is CASSSTGTGVYTQYF. In DNA form, the CDR3 reads TGTGCCAGCAGTTCGACCGGGACAGGGGTTTATACGCAGTATTTT.

The chain employs TRBV7-8 and TRBJ1-6; TRBD1 aligns across 7 bases. Germline assignment: CDR1 SGHVS and CDR2 FQNEAQ. J was trimmed by 0 bases and V by 8 bases; bases with no gene match: 7. This CDR3 has 16 amino acids. This chain's CDR3 is CASSDRDSSYNSPLHF. CDR3 sequence (DNA): TGTGCCAGCTCTGACCGGGACAGCTCCTATAATTCACCCCTCCACTTT.

This clonotype has a count of ten or more. V and J are TRBV29-1 and TRBJ2-3, with 9 bases matching TRBD2. With 0 bases clipped from V and 5 bases from J, the junction kept 9 bases outside the gene matches. In germline, CDR1 is SQVTM, CDR2 ANQGSEA. The CDR3 contains 16 residues. The CDR3 here is CSVEDFKETSGDTQYF. The CDR3 region has the DNA TGCAGCGTTGAAGATTTTAAGGAGACTAGCGGAGATACGCAGTATTTT.

The chain links TRBV29-1 to TRBJ2-3; no clear D gene. The CDR3 length is 16 residues. Germline V gene lookup returns CDR1 SQVTM and CDR2 ANQGSEA. V was clipped by 1 base and J by 1 base, with 15 bases between them. The CDR3 nucleotides are TGCAGCGTTGAAGGGGTCCCATCGACCGGCACAGATACGCAGTATTTT. Its translation: CSVEGVPSTGTDTQYF.

The CDR3 sequence: CASARGSSYEQYF. The DNA of the CDR3 is TGTGCCAGCGCGAGGGGCAGCTCCTACGAGCAGTACTTC. V usage is TRBV9 and J usage is TRBJ2-7; either TRBD1 or TRBD2 may fit D (5 bases each). Germline CDR1 SGDLS, CDR2 YYNGEE. CDR3 length equals 13 residues. The germline V and J ends were trimmed by 7 bases and 0 bases, with 11 bases remaining between them.

The J gene is TRBJ2-2, the V gene TRBV5-1; D tentatively fits TRBD1 or TRBD2 (5 bases each). V lost 4 bases to trimming and J lost 2 bases, with 12 bases between them. Germline V gene lookup returns CDR1 SGHRS and CDR2 YFSETQ. The CDR3 consists of 15 residues. The CDR3 loop reads CASSGPGPNTGELFF. The CDR3 nucleotides are TGCGCCAGCAGCGGACCGGGACCAAACACCGGGGAGCTGTTTTTT.

The genes are TRBV2 and TRBJ1-5; D gene uncertain. V was clipped by 7 bases and J by 4 bases, with 11 bases between them. Germline CDR1 reads SNHLY; CDR2 reads FYNNEI. The CDR3 consists of 13 residues. CDR3 sequence: CASMRQDNQPQHF. Here the CDR3 DNA reads TGTGCCAGCATGAGGCAGGATAATCAGCCCCAGCATTTT.

This clonotype was recorded many times. The chain combines TRBV7-8 with TRBJ2-5; D is unclear. This CDR3 is built from 15 residues. CDR1 is SGHVS, CDR2 FQNEAQ, per germline. Trimming removed 0 bases from V and 5 bases from J, with 13 bases in between. The CDR3 spells CASSLALNVFETQYF. The CDR3, as DNA: TGTGCCAGCAGCTTAGCTCTTAATGTCTTCGAGACCCAGTACTTC.

This clonotype has just a few counts. The V gene is TRBV30, the J gene TRBJ2-5, with D possibly being TRBD2 (5 bases). Germline V gives CDR1 GTSNPN, CDR2 SVGIG (reference sequence). CDR3 size: 16 residues. Trimming left V 2 bases short and J 7 bases short, with 23 bases between. The CDR3 DNA reads as TGTGCCTGGAGTTTCCCGGGGTACCCGTCTATTGGGACCCAGTACTTC. This codes for CAWSFPGYPSIGTQYF.

The table lists this clonotype with a few counts. The CDR3 coding sequence is TGTGCCAGCACGATGACAGCCAGCTCCTACGAGCAGTACTTC. It yields the protein CASTMTASSYEQYF. The chain has TRBV12-3 or TRBV12-4 and TRBJ2-7; possible D gene TRBD1, 5 bases. Trimming stripped 7 bases from V and 0 bases from J, with 13 bases between. The CDR3 runs to 14 residues.

This clonotype appeared many times. The chain joins TRBV10-3 to TRBJ2-2, with 8 bases lining up with TRBD2. CDR3 length: 14 residues. The trim removed 7 bases at V and 3 bases at J, leaving 4 bases unmatched. The germline V gene encodes CDR1 ENHRY and CDR2 SYGVKD. The CDR3 DNA reads TGTGCCATCAAGGCCGGGAGGGACACCGGGGAGCTGTTTTTT. Protein product: CAIKAGRDTGELFF.

This clonotype was seen at least ten times. The chain links TRBV4-3 to TRBJ2-4; TRBD2 might be the D (5 bases). This CDR3 region has 15 residues. The V end lost 2 bases, the J end lost 0 bases, and 8 bases lay between the germline ends. Looked up from germline, CDR1 is LGHNA and CDR2 is YSLEER. DNA of the CDR3: TGCGCCAGCAGCCAACTCGGGGTAGCCAAAAACATTCAGTACTTC. It codes for CASSQLGVAKNIQYF.

V is TRBV7-3 and J is TRBJ2-1, with D maybe TRBD2 (6 bases). Germline CDR1 is SGHTA and CDR2 is FQGTGA. V shed 1 base and J shed 2 bases, with 9 bases lying between them. This CDR3 spans 15 amino acids. Written as DNA, the CDR3 is TGTGCCAGCAGCTTAAGGGGCGGGGCCTACAATGAGCAGTTCTTC. It encodes CASSLRGGAYNEQFF.

This clonotype was observed a few times. The V gene is TRBV20-1, the J gene TRBJ2-5; 7 positions agree with TRBD2. Germline V lookup: CDR1 DFQATT, CDR2 SNEGSKA (reference sequence). J was trimmed by 5 bases and V by 5 bases; bases with no gene match: 11. This CDR3 has 14 residues. The CDR3 DNA follows: TGCAGTGCTTCAGTGGGCGGGGGACGGGAGACCCAGTACTTC. Protein: CSASVGGGRETQYF.

This clonotype was picked up a small number of times. The chain recombines TRBV27 with TRBJ2-7; D unclear. Germline V gene data show CDR1 as MNHEY and CDR2 as SMNVEV (reference sequence). This CDR3 region has 12 residues. Trimming cost V 3 bases and J 2 bases, with 5 bases left between them. In DNA, the CDR3 is TGTGCCAGCAGTTTGCCGACCTACGAGCAGTACTTC. It codes for CASSLPTYEQYF.

This chain links TRBV6-5 with TRBJ2-5; D perhaps matches TRBD1 (7 bases). V was trimmed by 2 bases and J by 5 bases, leaving 15 bases between them. This CDR3 contains 15 residues. Germline values: CDR1 MNHEY, CDR2 SVGAGI. The CDR3 is CASSYAAGGSETQYF. The CDR3 DNA sequence: TGTGCCAGCAGTTACGCGGCAGGGGGGAGCGAGACCCAGTACTTC.

The chain links TRBV4-1 to TRBJ1-1; no reliable D call. Germline-derived CDR1 and CDR2 are MGHRA and YSYEKL. The CDR3 consists of 14 residues. Trimming left V 1 base short and J 6 bases short, with 12 bases between. CDR3 region: CASSQGRGAAEAFF. Here the CDR3 DNA reads TGCGCCAGCAGCCAAGGACGGGGTGCGGCTGAAGCTTTCTTT.

This clonotype came up once. The rearrangement uses TRBV7-8 and TRBJ2-7; TRBD2 agrees at 14 bases. The length of the CDR3 is 15 residues. With 0 bases clipped from V and 6 bases from J, the junction kept 1 base outside the gene matches. Germline V gene lookup returns CDR1 SGHVS and CDR2 FQNEAQ. The CDR3 nucleotides are TGTGCCAGCAGCTTAGCGGGACTAGCGGGAGTCGAGCAGTACTTC. This sequence encodes CASSLAGLAGVEQYF.

This chain uses TRBV4-1 with TRBJ1-4; 9 bases are a match to TRBD1. CDR3 length: 12 amino acids. Germline lookup yields CDR1 MGHRA and CDR2 YSYEKL. Trimming took 4 bases from V and 16 from J; bases not matched to a gene: 7. In DNA, the CDR3 is TGCGCCAGCAGCCTACCGGGACAGGGACCGTTTTTT. Protein product: CASSLPGQGPFF.

This clonotype was picked up a small number of times. The CDR3 is CASSRGTSTGELFF. The CDR3 coding sequence is TGTGCCAGCAGCCGCGGGACTTCCACCGGGGAGCTGTTTTTT. V is TRBV6-1 and J is TRBJ2-2; tentatively, D is TRBD2 (6 bases). The CDR3 totals 14 residues. V was shortened by 6 bases and J by 4 bases, with 12 bases between the two germline ends. Germline assignment: CDR1 MNHNS and CDR2 SASEGT.

The chain couples TRBV14 to TRBJ2-1, with 9 positions matching TRBD2. V trimming: 0 bases; J trimming: 6 bases; junction bases outside the gene matches: 6. CDR1 is SGHDN and CDR2 is FVKESK in the germline V gene. This CDR3 region has 16 residues. CDR3 nucleotides: TGTGCCAGCAGCCAAGACAGAGCGGGAGGACTCAATGAGCAGTTCTTC. Amino acids: CASSQDRAGGLNEQFF. Filled out from reference TRBV14 and TRBJ2-1, the complete variable domain reads EAGVTQFPSHSVIEKGQTVTLRCDPISGHDNLYWYRRVMGKEIKFLLHFVKESKQDESGMPNNRFLAERTGGTYSTLKVQPAELEDSGVYFCASSQDRAGGLNEQFFGPGTRLTVL.

This clonotype was seen more than once but under ten times. The chain is built from TRBV10-3 and TRBJ2-2, with D uncertain. CDR3 length equals 12 residues. Germline CDR1 and CDR2: ENHRY and SYGVKD. V gave up 5 bases and J gave up 6 bases, with 7 bases separating them. CDR3 in amino acids: CAISYRPGELFF. The CDR3 nucleotides are TGTGCCATCAGTTATCGGCCCGGGGAGCTGTTTTTT.